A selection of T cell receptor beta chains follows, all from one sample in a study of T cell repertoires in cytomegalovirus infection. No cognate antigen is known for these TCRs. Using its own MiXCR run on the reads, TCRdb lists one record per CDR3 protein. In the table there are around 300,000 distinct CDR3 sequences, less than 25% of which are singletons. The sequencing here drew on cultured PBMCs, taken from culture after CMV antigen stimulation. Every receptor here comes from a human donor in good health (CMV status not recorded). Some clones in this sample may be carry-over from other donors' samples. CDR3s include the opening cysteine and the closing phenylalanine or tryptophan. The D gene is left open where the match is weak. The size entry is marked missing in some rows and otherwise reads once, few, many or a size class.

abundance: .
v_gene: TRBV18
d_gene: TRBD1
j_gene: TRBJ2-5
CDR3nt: TGTGCCAGCTCACCTCGCGGACAGGCCTCCCAAGAGACCCAGTACTTC
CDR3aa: CASSPRGQASQETQYF

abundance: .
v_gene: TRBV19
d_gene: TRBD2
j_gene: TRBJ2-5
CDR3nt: TGTGCCAGTAGTATCGGGAGGCGTGCTTTTTTGGAAGAGACCCAGTACTTC
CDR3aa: CASSIGRRAFLEETQYF

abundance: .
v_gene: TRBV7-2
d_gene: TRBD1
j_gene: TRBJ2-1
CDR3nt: TGTGCCAGCAGCCCTACTCCACAGGGGGGTGAGCAGTTCTTC
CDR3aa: CASSPTPQGGEQFF

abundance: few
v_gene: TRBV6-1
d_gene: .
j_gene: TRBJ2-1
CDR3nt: TGTGCCAGCCGGTCAATAGGTAACGGGGGCAATGAGCAGTTCTTC
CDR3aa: CASRSIGNGGNEQFF

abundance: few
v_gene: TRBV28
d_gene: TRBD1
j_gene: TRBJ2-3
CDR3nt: TGTGCCAGCAGTCCCCTCCTGGGGACAGGGGTATCTAGGTTCACAGATACGCAGTATTTT
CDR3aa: CASSPLLGTGVSRFTDTQYF

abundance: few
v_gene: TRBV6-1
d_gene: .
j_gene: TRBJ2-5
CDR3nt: TGTGCCAGCATTGAGGCAGGGGTCGAGACCCAGTACTTC
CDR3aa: CASIEAGVETQYF

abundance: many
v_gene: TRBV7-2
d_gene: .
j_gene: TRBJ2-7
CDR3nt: TGTGCCAGCAGCTTTAAGCGGGAGCAGTACTTC
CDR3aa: CASSFKREQYF

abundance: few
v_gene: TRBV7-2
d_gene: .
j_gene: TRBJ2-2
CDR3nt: TGTGCCAGCAGCTTAGTTTTTCGGCTCCGCGGGGAGCTGTTTTTT
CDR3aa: CASSLVFRLRGELFF

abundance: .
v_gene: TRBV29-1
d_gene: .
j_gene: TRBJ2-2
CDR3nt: TGCAGCGTTGCGGCGGGGTCCGCGGGCACCGGGGAGCTGTTTTTT
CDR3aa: CSVAAGSAGTGELFF

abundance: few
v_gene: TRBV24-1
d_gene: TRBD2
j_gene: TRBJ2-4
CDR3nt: TGTGCCACCAGTGATCCTAGCGGGAGGGACATTCAGTACTTC
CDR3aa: CATSDPSGRDIQYF

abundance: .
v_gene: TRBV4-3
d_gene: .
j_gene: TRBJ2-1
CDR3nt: TGCGCCAGCAGCCAAGATAGCCCCGGACAGTACAATGAGCAGTTCTTC
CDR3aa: CASSQDSPGQYNEQFF

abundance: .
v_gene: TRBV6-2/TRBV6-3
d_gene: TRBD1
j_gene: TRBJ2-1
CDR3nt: TGTGCCAGCAGTGACGGTACAGCCGGGACAGGGAATGAGCAGTTCTTC
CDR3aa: CASSDGTAGTGNEQFF

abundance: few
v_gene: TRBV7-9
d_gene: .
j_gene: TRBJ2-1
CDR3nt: TGTGCCAGCAGCGTTAGTGGAAATGAGCAGTTCTTC
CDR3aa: CASSVSGNEQFF

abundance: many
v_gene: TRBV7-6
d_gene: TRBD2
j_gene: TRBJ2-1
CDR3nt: TGTGCCAGCAGCCCCGACTTTCTAGCGGGAGGTGAGCAGTTCTTC
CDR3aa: CASSPDFLAGGEQFF

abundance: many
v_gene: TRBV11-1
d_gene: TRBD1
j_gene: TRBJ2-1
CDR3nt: TGTGCCAGCAGCGACAGGGGAACGGGGAATGGGCAGTTCTTC
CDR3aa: CASSDRGTGNGQFF

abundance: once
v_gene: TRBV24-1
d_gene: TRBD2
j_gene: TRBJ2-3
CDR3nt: TGTGCCACCAGTGATTTCAGACTAGCGGGAGGGACAGATACGCAGTATTTT
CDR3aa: CATSDFRLAGGTDTQYF

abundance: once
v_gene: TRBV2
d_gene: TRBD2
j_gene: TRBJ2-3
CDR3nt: TGTGCCAGCAGTGAGCTACCCGGACTAGCGGGAAGGACAGATACGCAGTATTTT
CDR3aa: CASSELPGLAGRTDTQYF

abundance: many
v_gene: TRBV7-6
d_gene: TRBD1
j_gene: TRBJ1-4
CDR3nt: TGTGCCAGCAGCTTAGCGTGGGGACAGGGCGACGAAAAACTGTTTTTT
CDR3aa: CASSLAWGQGDEKLFF

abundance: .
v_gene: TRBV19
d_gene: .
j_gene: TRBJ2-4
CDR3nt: TGTGCCACCAAAGGCCCCGGGTGGAACATTCAGTACTTC
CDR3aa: CATKGPGWNIQYF

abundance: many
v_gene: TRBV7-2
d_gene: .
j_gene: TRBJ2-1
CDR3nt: TGTGCCAGCAGCTTAAGCGAGCGGAGGGATGAGCAGTTCTTC
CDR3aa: CASSLSERRDEQFF

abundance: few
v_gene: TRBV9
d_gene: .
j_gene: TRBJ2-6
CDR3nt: TGTGCCAGCAGCGTTCCGTTCGGGGCCAACGTCCTGACTTTC
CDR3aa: CASSVPFGANVLTF

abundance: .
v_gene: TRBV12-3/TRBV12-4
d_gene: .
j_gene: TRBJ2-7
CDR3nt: TGTGCCAGCAGTTTAGATTCGGGCACCGAGCAGTACTTC
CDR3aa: CASSLDSGTEQYF

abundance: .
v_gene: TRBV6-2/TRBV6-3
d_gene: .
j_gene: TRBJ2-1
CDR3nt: TGTGCCAGCAAAAACGGCGGTCTGGGGTACAATGAGCAGTTCTTC
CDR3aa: CASKNGGLGYNEQFF

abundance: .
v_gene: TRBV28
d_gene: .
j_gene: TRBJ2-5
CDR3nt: TGTGCCAGCTTCGCGGGGTGGGCAGGGGAGACCCAGTACTTC
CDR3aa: CASFAGWAGETQYF

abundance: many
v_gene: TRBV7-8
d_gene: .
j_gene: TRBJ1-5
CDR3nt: TGTGCCAGCAGCTTAGCGGGGGGTTATAACAGGGATCATCAGCCCCAGCATTTT
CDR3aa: CASSLAGGYNRDHQPQHF

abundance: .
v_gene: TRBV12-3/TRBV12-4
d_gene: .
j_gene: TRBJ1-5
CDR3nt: TGTGCCAGCAGTTTTTTGGCCCCCGGTGGCAATCAGCCCCAGCATTTT
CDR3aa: CASSFLAPGGNQPQHF

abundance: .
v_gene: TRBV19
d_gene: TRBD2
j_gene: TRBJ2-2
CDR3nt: TGTGCCAGTACCGACTGGGGCCAGCGGGGGAACACCGGGGAGCTGTTTTTT
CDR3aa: CASTDWGQRGNTGELFF

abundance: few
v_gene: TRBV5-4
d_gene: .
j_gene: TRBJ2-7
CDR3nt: TGTGCCAGCAGCTACCAGGGTTATGGCGAGCAGTACTTC
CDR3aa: CASSYQGYGEQYF

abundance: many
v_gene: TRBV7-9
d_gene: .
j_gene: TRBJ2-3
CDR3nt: TGTGCCAGCAGCTCCCAGAACACGAGGGTCCCAGATACGCAGTATTTT
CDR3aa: CASSSQNTRVPDTQYF

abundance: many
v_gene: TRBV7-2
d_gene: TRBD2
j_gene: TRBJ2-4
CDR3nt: TGTGCCAGCAGCCTGACTAGCGGGATCCAGAACATTCAGTACTTC
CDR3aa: CASSLTSGIQNIQYF

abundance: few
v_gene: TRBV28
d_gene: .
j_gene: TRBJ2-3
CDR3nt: TGTGCCAGCAGTCCTCCCGGGTTAGATACGCAGTATTTT
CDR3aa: CASSPPGLDTQYF

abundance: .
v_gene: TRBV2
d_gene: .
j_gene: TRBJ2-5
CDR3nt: TGTGCCAGCAGTGAATGGGAAGGGGGAGTAGAGACCCAGTACTTC
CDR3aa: CASSEWEGGVETQYF

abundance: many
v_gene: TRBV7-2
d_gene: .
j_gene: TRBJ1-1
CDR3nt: TGTGCCAGCAGCTTATCCCCGGTGATGAACACTGAAGCTTTCTTT
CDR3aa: CASSLSPVMNTEAFF

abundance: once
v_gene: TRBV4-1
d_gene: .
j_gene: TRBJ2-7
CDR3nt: TGCGCCAGCAGCCAAGCCATCGGGGCATACTACGAGCAGTACTTC
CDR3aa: CASSQAIGAYYEQYF

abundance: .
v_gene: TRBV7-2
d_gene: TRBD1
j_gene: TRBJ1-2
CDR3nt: TGTGCCAGCACCTTAGACAGGGGGATTGGCTACACCTTC
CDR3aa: CASTLDRGIGYTF

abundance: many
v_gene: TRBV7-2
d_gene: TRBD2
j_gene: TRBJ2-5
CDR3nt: TGTGCCAGCAGCTTACATAGCGGGAGCGACAAGAGACCCCAGTACTTC
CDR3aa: CASSLHSGSDKRPQYF

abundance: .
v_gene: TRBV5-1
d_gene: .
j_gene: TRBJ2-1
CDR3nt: TGCGCCAGCAGCTTGGTCCCCTGGAATGAGCAGTTCTTC
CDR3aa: CASSLVPWNEQFF

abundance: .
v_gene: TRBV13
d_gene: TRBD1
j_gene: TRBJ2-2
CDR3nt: TGTGCCAGCAGCACCCGGACAGGGTCCGGGGAGCTGTTTTTT
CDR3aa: CASSTRTGSGELFF

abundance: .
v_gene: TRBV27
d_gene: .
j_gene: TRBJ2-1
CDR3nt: TGTGCCAGCAGTAGCCTTGGTGGGGGTGACTACAATGAGCAGTTCTTC
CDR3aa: CASSSLGGGDYNEQFF

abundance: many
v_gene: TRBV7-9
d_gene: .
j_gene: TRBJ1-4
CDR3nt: TGTGCCAGCAGCTTACCAGCAACTAATGAAAAACTGTTTTTT
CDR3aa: CASSLPATNEKLFF

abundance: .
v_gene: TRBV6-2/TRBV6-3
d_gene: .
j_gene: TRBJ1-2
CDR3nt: TGTGCCAGCAGTTACGGAAGGGGATATGGCTACACCTTC
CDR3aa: CASSYGRGYGYTF